The source of this T cell receptor beta chain is a study of technical replicates of blood from a few donors. As concerns this clone: The same CDR3 can be traced to other DNA sequences in this sample.

The CDR3 is 13 residues long. V was cut by 6 bases and J by 0 bases, with 8 bases left in between. In germline, CDR1 is MNHEY, CDR2 SVGAGI. Clones were read by immunoSEQ multiplex PCR, and TCRdb kept only the in-frame ones, dropping some. The repertoire holds about 73,000 clones, with 90% to 95% as singletons. The chain recombines TRBV6-5 with TRBJ1-1; D call uncertain. The receptor's source is a human donor in good health. Some clones in this sample may be carry-over from other donors' samples. Sample: PBMCs. For the CDR3, the DNA is TGTGCCAGCAGACAGACACTGAACACTGAAGCTTTCTTT. Protein: CASRQTLNTEAFF.